The sequence of this T cell receptor (beta chain) was determined in a study of T cell responses to AZD1222 COVID-19 vaccine. The protocol was immunoSEQ multiplex PCR, while the TCRdb copy is restricted to in-frame clones and leaves out a portion. This sample has roughly 150,000 clones, with 90% found just once. The V end lost 0 bases, the J end lost 6 bases, and 6 bases lay between the germline ends. CDR1 and CDR2 (germline): LNHDA, SQIVND (reference sequence). This CDR3 has 13 amino acids. The chain carries TRBV19 and TRBJ2-1; D is undetermined. The specimen was peripheral blood, collected 28 days after the second AZD1222 dose. This clonotype was obtained from an adult who received the AZD1222 COVID-19 vaccine. The CDR3 bases are TGTGCCAGTAGTATAGATCTCGGCAATGAGCAGTTCTTC. Its translation: CASSIDLGNEQFF.